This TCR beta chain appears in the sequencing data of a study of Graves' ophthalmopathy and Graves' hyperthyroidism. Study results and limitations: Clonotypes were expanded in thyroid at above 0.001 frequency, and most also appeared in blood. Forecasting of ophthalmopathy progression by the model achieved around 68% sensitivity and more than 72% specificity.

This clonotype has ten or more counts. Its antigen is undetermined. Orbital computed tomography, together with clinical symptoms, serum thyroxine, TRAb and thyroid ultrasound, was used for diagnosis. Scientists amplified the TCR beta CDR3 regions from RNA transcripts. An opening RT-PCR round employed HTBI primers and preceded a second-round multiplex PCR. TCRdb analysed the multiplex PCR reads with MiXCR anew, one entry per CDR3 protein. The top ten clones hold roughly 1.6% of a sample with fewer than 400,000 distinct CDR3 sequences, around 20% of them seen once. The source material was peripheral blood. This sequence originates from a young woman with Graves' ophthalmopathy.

CDR3 bases: TGTGCCAGCAGTCCAGTTAATTCACCCCTCCACTTT. Translated, it gives CASSPVNSPLHF. The V call is TRBV12-3 or TRBV12-4, the J call TRBJ1-6; unclear D gene. CDR3 length equals 12 residues. V was trimmed by 5 bases and J by 6 bases, leaving 5 bases between them.